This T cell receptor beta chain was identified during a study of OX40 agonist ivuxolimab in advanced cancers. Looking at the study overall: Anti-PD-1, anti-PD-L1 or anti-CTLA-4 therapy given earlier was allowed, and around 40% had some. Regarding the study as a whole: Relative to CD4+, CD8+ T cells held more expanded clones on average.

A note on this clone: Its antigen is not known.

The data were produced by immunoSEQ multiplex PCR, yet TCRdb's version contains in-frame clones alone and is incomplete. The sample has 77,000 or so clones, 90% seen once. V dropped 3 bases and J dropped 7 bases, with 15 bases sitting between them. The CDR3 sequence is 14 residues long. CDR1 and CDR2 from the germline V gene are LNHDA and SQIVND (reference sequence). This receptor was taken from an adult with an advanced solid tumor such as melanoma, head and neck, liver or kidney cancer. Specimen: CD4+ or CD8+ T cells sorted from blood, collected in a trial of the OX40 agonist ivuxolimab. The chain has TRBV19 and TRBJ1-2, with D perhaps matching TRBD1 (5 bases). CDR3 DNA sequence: TGTGCCAGTAGTATTTATCTGCAGGGAGGTGGCTACACCTTC. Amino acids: CASSIYLQGGGYTF.